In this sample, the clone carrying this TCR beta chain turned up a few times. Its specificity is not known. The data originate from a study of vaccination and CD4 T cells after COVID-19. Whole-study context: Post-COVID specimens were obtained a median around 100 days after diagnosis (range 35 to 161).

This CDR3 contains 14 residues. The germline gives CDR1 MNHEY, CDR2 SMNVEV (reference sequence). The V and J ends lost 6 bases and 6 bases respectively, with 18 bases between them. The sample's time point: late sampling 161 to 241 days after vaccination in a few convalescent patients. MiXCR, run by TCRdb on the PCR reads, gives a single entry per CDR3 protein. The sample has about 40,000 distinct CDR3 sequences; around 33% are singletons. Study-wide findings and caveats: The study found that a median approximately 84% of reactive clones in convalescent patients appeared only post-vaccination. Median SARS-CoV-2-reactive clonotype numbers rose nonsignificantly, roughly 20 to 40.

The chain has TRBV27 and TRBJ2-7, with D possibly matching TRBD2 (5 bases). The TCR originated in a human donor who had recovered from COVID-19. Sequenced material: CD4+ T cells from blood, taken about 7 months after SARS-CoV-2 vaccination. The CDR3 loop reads CASRYTRSSGEQYF. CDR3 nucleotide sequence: TGTGCCAGCAGGTATACTAGGTCGTCAGGCGAGCAGTACTTC.